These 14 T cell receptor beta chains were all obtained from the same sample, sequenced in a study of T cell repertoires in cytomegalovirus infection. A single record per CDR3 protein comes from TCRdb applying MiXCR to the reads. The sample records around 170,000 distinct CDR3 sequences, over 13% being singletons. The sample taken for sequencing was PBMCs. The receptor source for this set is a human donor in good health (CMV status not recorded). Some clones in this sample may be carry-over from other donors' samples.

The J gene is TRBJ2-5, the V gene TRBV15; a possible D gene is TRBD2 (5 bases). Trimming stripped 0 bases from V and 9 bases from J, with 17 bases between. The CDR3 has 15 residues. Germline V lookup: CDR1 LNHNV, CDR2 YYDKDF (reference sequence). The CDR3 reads CATSRDVRPPGAQYF. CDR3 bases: TGTGCCACCAGCAGAGATGTGAGGCCCCCCGGGGCCCAGTACTTC.

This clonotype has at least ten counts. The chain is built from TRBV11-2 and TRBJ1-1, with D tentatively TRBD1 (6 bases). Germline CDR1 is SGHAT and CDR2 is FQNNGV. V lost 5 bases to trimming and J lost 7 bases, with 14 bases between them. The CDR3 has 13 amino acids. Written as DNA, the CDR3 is TGTGCCAGCAGCCCATTCTCGGACAGTGAAGCTTTCTTT. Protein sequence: CASSPFSDSEAFF.

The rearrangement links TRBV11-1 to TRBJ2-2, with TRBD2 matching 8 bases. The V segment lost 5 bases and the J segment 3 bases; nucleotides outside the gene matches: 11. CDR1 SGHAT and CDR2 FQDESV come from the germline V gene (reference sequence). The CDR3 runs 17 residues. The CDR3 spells CASSPGGGRKDTGELFF. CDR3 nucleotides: TGTGCCAGCAGCCCTGGGGGCGGGAGGAAGGACACCGGGGAGCTGTTTTTT.

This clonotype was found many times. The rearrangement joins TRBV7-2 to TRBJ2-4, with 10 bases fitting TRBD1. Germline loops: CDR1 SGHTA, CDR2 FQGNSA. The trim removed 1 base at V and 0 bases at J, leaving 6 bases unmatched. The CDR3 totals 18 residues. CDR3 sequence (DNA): TGTGCCAGCAGCTTAGGGGGGACAGGGGCCTTAGCCAAAAACATTCAGTACTTC. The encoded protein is CASSLGGTGALAKNIQYF.

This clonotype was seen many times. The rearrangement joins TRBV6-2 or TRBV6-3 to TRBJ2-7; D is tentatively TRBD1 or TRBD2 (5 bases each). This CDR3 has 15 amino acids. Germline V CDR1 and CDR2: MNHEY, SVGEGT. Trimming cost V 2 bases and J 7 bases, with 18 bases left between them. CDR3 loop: CASSYDTAGTGEQYF. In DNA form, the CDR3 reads TGTGCCAGCAGTTACGACACCGCCGGGACGGGGGAGCAGTACTTC.

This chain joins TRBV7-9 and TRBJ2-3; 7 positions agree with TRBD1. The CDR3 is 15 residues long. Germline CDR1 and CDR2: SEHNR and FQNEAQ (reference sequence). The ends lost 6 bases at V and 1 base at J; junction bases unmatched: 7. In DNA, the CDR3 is TGTGCCAGCAGTGAGAAAGGGGGCCGCACAGATACGCAGTATTTT. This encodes CASSEKGGRTDTQYF.

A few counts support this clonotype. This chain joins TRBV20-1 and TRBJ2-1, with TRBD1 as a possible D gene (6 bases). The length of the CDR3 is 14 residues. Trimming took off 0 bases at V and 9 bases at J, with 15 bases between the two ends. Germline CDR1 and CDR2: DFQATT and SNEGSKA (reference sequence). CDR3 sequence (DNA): TGCAGTGCTAGAGATATACCCCTCAGGGGTGAGCAGTTCTTC. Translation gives CSARDIPLRGEQFF.

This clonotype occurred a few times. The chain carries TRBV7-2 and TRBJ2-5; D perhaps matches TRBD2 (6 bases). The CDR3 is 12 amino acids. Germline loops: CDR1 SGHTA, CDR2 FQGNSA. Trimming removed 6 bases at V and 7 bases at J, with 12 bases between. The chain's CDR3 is CASSDPGGTQYF. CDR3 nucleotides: TGTGCCAGCAGTGACCCCGGGGGGACCCAGTACTTC. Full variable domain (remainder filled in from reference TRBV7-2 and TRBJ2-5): GAGVSQSPSNKVTEKGKDVELRCDPISGHTALYWYRQSLGQGLEFLIYFQGNSAPDKSGLPSDRFSAERTGGSVSTLTIQRTQQEDSAVYLCASSDPGGTQYFGPGTRLLVL.

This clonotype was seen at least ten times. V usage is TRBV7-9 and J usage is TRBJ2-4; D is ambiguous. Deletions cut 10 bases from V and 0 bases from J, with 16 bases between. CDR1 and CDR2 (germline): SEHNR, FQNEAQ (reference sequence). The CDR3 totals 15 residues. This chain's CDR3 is CATVLIGEAKNIQYF. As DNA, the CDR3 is TGTGCCACCGTTCTTATAGGAGAAGCCAAAAACATTCAGTACTTC.

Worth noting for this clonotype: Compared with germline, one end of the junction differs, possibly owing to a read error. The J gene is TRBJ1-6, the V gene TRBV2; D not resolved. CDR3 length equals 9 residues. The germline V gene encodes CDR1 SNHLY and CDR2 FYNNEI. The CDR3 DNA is TGTGCCAGCAGCGATCCCCTCCAATTT. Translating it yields CASSDPLQF.

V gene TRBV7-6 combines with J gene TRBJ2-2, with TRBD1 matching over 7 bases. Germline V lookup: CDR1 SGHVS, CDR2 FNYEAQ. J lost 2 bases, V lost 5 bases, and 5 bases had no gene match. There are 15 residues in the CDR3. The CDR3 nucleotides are TGTGCCAGCAGCCGAAGGGACAGCAACACCGGGGAGCTGTTTTTT. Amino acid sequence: CASSRRDSNTGELFF.

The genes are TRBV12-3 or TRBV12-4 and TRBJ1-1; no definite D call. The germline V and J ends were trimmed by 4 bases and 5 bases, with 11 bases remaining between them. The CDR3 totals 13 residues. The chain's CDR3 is CASSWTGRTEAFF. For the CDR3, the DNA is TGTGCCAGCAGTTGGACGGGGAGAACTGAAGCTTTCTTT.

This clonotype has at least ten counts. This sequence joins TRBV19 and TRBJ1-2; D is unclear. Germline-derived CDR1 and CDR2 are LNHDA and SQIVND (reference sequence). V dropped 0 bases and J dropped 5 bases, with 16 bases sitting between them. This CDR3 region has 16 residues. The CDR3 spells CASSIDRQAFPYGYTF. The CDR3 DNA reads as TGTGCCAGTAGTATAGATCGGCAGGCGTTCCCTTATGGCTACACCTTC.

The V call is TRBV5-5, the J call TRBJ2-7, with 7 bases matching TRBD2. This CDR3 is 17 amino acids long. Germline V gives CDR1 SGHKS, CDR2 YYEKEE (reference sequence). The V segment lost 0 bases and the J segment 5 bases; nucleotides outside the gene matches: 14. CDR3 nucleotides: TGTGCCAGCAGCTTGGGCGGGGGACGAAGACTGTACAACGAGCAGTACTTC. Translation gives CASSLGGGRRLYNEQYF.